These 27 T cell receptor beta chains were sequenced from one sample in a study of graft-versus-host responses after intestinal transplantation. These receptors have no identified antigens. Sequencing was performed with immunoSEQ multiplex PCR; in TCRdb, only in-frame clones are kept and a portion is missing. The repertoire holds 80,000 to 95,000 clones, with 85% to 95% as singletons. The sample here was unstimulated CD8+ T cells sorted from spleen or lymph node cells, taken before intestinal transplant. Receptors were obtained from a human donor who received an intestinal transplant.

This chain uses TRBV11-3 with TRBJ2-7; D possibly corresponds to TRBD2 (5 bases). Between the trimmed V and J ends, which lost 5 bases and 5 bases, there was a span of 28 bases. This CDR3 has 18 residues. Germline V gene sequence: CDR1 SGHNT, CDR2 YENEEA. CDR3 amino acids: CASSGHGGSGIAFNEQYF. In nucleotides, the CDR3 is TGTGCCAGCAGCGGGCATGGTGGTTCGGGGATCGCCTTCAACGAGCAGTACTTC.

V usage is TRBV2 and J usage is TRBJ1-2; D is unresolved. Looked up from germline, CDR1 is SNHLY and CDR2 is FYNNEI. V gave up 1 base and J gave up 8 bases, with 11 bases separating them. The CDR3 is 13 residues long. This CDR3 is CASSEGWRVGYTF. The CDR3 DNA reads TGTGCCAGCAGTGAAGGCTGGAGGGTCGGCTACACCTTC.

The chain recombines TRBV9 with TRBJ2-2, with 7 bases identical to TRBD1. Trimming at V came to 4 bases and at J to 5 bases, leaving 11 bases not matched to a gene. The germline gives CDR1 SGDLS, CDR2 YYNGEE. This CDR3 has 16 amino acids. CDR3 sequence reads: CASSTRRQGPTGELFF. For the CDR3, the DNA is TGTGCCAGCAGCACCAGACGACAGGGCCCGACCGGGGAGCTGTTTTTT.

This clone was seen a few times. The gene calls are TRBV4-3 and TRBJ1-3, with a tentative D call TRBD1 (5 bases). The CDR3 runs 15 residues. Trimming removed 0 bases from V and 0 bases from J, with 6 bases in between. Germline CDR1 LGHNA, CDR2 YSLEER. CDR3 nucleotide sequence: TGCGCCAGCAGCCAAGATACAGGCTCTGGAAACACCATATATTTT. Amino acid sequence: CASSQDTGSGNTIYF.

The J gene is TRBJ2-7, the V gene TRBV15; 7 positions match TRBD2. The CDR3 is made up of 16 amino acids. CDR1 and CDR2 from the germline V gene are LNHNV and YYDKDF (reference sequence). V lost 3 bases, J lost 5 bases, and 13 bases stayed unmatched. CDR3 coding DNA: TGTGCCACCAGCAGGGGACTACCTTCGCACACCGACGAGCAGTACTTC. Protein sequence: CATSRGLPSHTDEQYF.

The chain links TRBV7-9 to TRBJ1-5; tentatively, D is TRBD1 (5 bases). Between the trimmed V and J ends, which lost 3 bases and 0 bases, there was a span of 9 bases. CDR3 length equals 15 residues. The germline gives CDR1 SEHNR, CDR2 FQNEAQ (reference sequence). The CDR3 spells CASSLGLYSNQPQHF. DNA of the CDR3: TGTGCCAGCAGCTTGGGGCTCTATAGCAATCAGCCCCAGCATTTT.

The chain employs TRBV27 and TRBJ1-5; TRBD1 is a possible D gene (5 bases). Trimming pared 3 bases from V and 5 bases from J, leaving 23 bases between. CDR1 and CDR2 from the germline V gene are MNHEY and SMNVEV (reference sequence). CDR3 length: 18 residues. The CDR3 coding sequence is TGTGCCAGCAGTTTCATTAGGGAAGACAGCACAGGAGATCAGCCCCAGCATTTT. This translates into CASSFIREDSTGDQPQHF.

V is TRBV7-6 and J is TRBJ2-2; no definite D call. The CDR3 extends over 12 amino acids. The V and J ends lost 2 bases and 6 bases respectively, with 4 bases between them. Per the germline V gene, CDR1 is SGHVS and CDR2 is FNYEAQ. The CDR3 DNA reads TGTGCCAGCAGCTTAACTCCCGGGGAGCTGTTTTTT. Amino acids: CASSLTPGELFF.

The rearrangement joins TRBV11-3 to TRBJ2-1, with TRBD1 matching over 9 bases. This CDR3 region has 17 residues. The V gene end was trimmed by 4 bases and the J gene end by 7 bases; junction bases not matched to a gene: 14. The germline V gene encodes CDR1 SGHNT and CDR2 YENEEA. CDR3 protein: CASSSSGTGFFENEQFF. CDR3 in DNA: TGTGCCAGCAGCTCGTCCGGGACAGGGTTTTTTGAGAATGAGCAGTTCTTC.

The rearrangement joins TRBV6-5 to TRBJ1-1; maybe TRBD1 (5 bases). The CDR3 spans 15 residues. Trimming left V 3 bases short and J 3 bases short, with 14 bases between. The germline CDR1 and CDR2 sequences are MNHEY and SVGAGI. The CDR3 reads CASSYLGQEDTEAFF. The CDR3 DNA is TGTGCCAGCAGTTATTTAGGACAAGAGGACACTGAAGCTTTCTTT.

The rearrangement joins TRBV27 to TRBJ1-2, with TRBD1 matching 7 bases. Germline trimming cut 4 bases from V and 4 bases from J; bases unmatched to any gene: 6. Germline-derived CDR1 and CDR2 are MNHEY and SMNVEV (reference sequence). The CDR3 runs 14 residues. CDR3 sequence (DNA): TGTGCCAGCAGTTACAGGGGTCCCAGCTATGGCTACACCTTC. It codes for CASSYRGPSYGYTF.

This rearrangement joins TRBV9 to TRBJ2-5, with D uncertain. Germline-derived CDR1 and CDR2 are SGDLS and YYNGEE. The CDR3 is made up of 14 amino acids. Trimming pared 0 bases from V and 2 bases from J, leaving 8 bases between. CDR3 sequence reads: CASSVGAGQETQYF. CDR3 nucleotides: TGTGCCAGCAGCGTAGGTGCAGGACAAGAGACCCAGTACTTC.

CDR3 region: CASGLIPQGVVDYGYTF. In nucleotides, the CDR3 is TGTGCTAGTGGTTTGATACCACAGGGGGTTGTTGACTATGGCTACACCTTC. J is TRBJ1-2 and V is TRBV12-5; 8 positions agree with TRBD1. Germline lookup yields CDR1 LGHNT and CDR2 FRNRAP. V shed 2 bases and J 3 bases; nucleotides not matched to a gene: 11. CDR3 size: 17 residues.

The chain employs TRBV19 and TRBJ1-6, with 7 bases identical to TRBD1. The germline V gene has CDR1 LNHDA and CDR2 SQIVND (reference sequence). The CDR3 consists of 14 residues. J gave up 9 bases and V 0 bases, and 2 bases lay outside the gene matches. The DNA for the CDR3 is TGTGCCAGTAGTATAGACAACAGGGGTTCACCCCTCCACTTT. This codes for CASSIDNRGSPLHF.

This clone is a singleton in its sample. V gene TRBV13 combines with J gene TRBJ1-1, with TRBD1 matching over 10 bases. J lost 0 bases, V lost 0 bases, and 7 bases had no gene match. CDR3 length: 18 amino acids. From germline, CDR1 is PRHDT and CDR2 FYEKMQ (reference sequence). CDR3 sequence (DNA): TGTGCCAGCAGCTTAGGACTGGGGACAGGGGCGATGAACACTGAAGCTTTCTTT. Amino acids: CASSLGLGTGAMNTEAFF.

This clone was seen only once. J is TRBJ1-1 and V is TRBV7-9; D possibly corresponds to TRBD1 (5 bases). Trimming pared 6 bases from V and 0 bases from J, leaving 17 bases between. Per the germline V gene, CDR1 is SEHNR and CDR2 is FQNEAQ (reference sequence). The CDR3 spans 16 residues. DNA for the CDR3: TGTGCCAGCAGGATTATGGGATCAGGGCTGAACACTGAAGCTTTCTTT. This gives the protein CASRIMGSGLNTEAFF.

The chain couples TRBV4-3 to TRBJ2-7, with TRBD1 identical over 9 bases. This CDR3 has 15 amino acids. In germline, CDR1 is LGHNA, CDR2 YSLEER. V lost 2 bases and J lost 3; bases outside the gene matches: 5. The CDR3 nucleotides read TGCGCCAGCAGCCAATGGGTGGGACAGGGCTACGAGCAGTACTTC. It codes for CASSQWVGQGYEQYF.

This rearrangement joins TRBV27 to TRBJ1-1; unclear D gene. The CDR3 spans 13 residues. Trimming stripped 2 bases from V and 1 base from J, with 5 bases between. The germline gives CDR1 MNHEY, CDR2 SMNVEV (reference sequence). The CDR3 DNA reads as TGTGCCAGCAGTTTAGGCTCGAACACTGAAGCTTTCTTT. This translates into CASSLGSNTEAFF.

This rearrangement joins TRBV9 to TRBJ2-1; 9 bases agree with TRBD2. CDR3 size: 18 residues. Germline trimming cut 3 bases from V and 7 bases from J; bases unmatched to any gene: 17. CDR1 and CDR2 (germline): SGDLS, YYNGEE. In nucleotides, the CDR3 is TGTGCCAGCAGCGAGCCCCCCCGTTCGCGGGGGGGCCTTAATGAGCAGTTCTTC. Protein: CASSEPPRSRGGLNEQFF.

The rearrangement links TRBV10-2 to TRBJ2-1; D is ambiguous. The CDR3 has 12 amino acids. Deletions cut 0 bases from V and 10 bases from J, with 7 bases between. CDR1 is WSHSY, CDR2 SAAADI, per germline. CDR3 amino acids: CASSESWQEQFF. DNA of the CDR3: TGCGCCAGCAGTGAGTCGTGGCAGGAGCAGTTCTTC.

The chain joins TRBV7-2 to TRBJ2-4, with 8 bases matching TRBD2. CDR1 and CDR2 from the germline V gene are SGHTA and FQGNSA. V lost 1 base and J lost 5; bases outside the gene matches: 10. The CDR3 totals 17 residues. The CDR3 nucleotides read TGTGCCAGCAGCTTAGGGAACGGGGGGGCCGAGGAAAACATTCAGTACTTC. Protein product: CASSLGNGGAEENIQYF.

The chain carries TRBV5-4 and TRBJ1-2; D remains ambiguous. The CDR3 runs to 15 residues. Germline V lookup: CDR1 SGHNT, CDR2 YYREEE (reference sequence). Deletions cut 0 bases from V and 5 bases from J, with 14 bases between. CDR3: CASSLAIPGAYGYTF. DNA of the CDR3: TGTGCCAGCAGCTTGGCCATTCCGGGAGCGTATGGCTACACCTTC.

The chain is built from TRBV7-8 and TRBJ2-3; the D gene is possibly TRBD2 (7 bases). Looked up from germline, CDR1 is SGHVS and CDR2 is FQNEAQ. There are 17 residues in the CDR3. Trimming removed 4 bases at V and 2 bases at J, with 19 bases between. CDR3 loop: CASSSIPAGANTDTQYF. The CDR3 DNA follows: TGTGCCAGCAGCTCCATCCCCGCGGGGGCGAACACAGATACGCAGTATTTT.

The chain carries TRBV29-1 and TRBJ2-7; 8 bases are shared with TRBD1. This CDR3 is built from 12 residues. V dropped 4 bases and J dropped 5; count of bases not matched to a gene: 4. The germline V gene has CDR1 SQVTM and CDR2 ANQGSEA. CDR3 amino acids: CSVARQGNEQYF. The CDR3 DNA reads TGCAGCGTTGCGCGACAGGGGAACGAGCAGTACTTC.

A single count supports this clone. This sample includes further DNA sequences coding for the same CDR3. The genes are TRBV4-3 and TRBJ2-7, with 7 bases lining up with TRBD2. Germline CDR1 LGHNA, CDR2 YSLEER. With V trimmed by 0 bases and J by 2 bases, 1 base remained unmatched. The CDR3 has 14 residues. The CDR3 DNA is TGCGCCAGCAGCCAAGATGCGGGGGCCTACGAGCAGTACTTC. It yields the protein CASSQDAGAYEQYF.

V and J are TRBV13 and TRBJ2-3, with no clear D. CDR1 and CDR2 from the germline V gene are PRHDT and FYEKMQ (reference sequence). CDR3 size: 13 residues. Trimming pared 1 base from V and 5 bases from J, leaving 7 bases between. The CDR3 sequence: CASSLEARDTQYF. The CDR3 DNA reads TGTGCCAGCAGCTTAGAAGCGAGAGATACGCAGTATTTT.

The J gene is TRBJ1-2, the V gene TRBV27; possibly TRBD1 for D (5 bases). The ends were cut back, 11 bases at V and 8 bases at J, with 18 bases in the middle. Looked up from germline, CDR1 is MNHEY and CDR2 is SMNVEV (reference sequence). This CDR3 contains 12 residues. The CDR3 loop is CASLGAESGYTF. CDR3 bases: TGTGCCTCCTTAGGGGCCGAGTCGGGCTACACCTTC.